This TCR beta chain was sequenced for a study of T cells in localized non-small cell lung cancer. Libraries were prepared by immunoSEQ multiplex PCR; TCRdb keeps only in-frame clonotypes and omits some of them. The sample carries tens of thousands of clones, approximately 86% recorded once. Looked up from germline, CDR1 is SGDLS and CDR2 is YYNGEE. J was trimmed by 4 bases and V by 4 bases; bases with no gene match: 10. The length of the CDR3 is 16 residues. The chain recombines TRBV9 with TRBJ2-1, with TRBD1 identical over 8 bases. The source material was peripheral blood, sampled before any cancer treatment. This receptor was taken from a man aged 18 to 49 with stage I lung adenocarcinoma. CDR3 sequence reads: CASSHGQGNVYNEQFF. Here the CDR3 DNA reads TGTGCCAGCAGCCACGGACAGGGTAATGTTTACAATGAGCAGTTCTTC. Combining the CDR3 with reference TRBV9 and TRBJ2-1 gives the whole variable domain DSGVTQTPKHLITATGQRVTLRCSPRSGDLSVYWYQQSLDQGLQFLIQYYNGEERAKGNILERFSAQQFPDLHSELNLSSLELGDSALYFCASSHGQGNVYNEQFFGPGTRLTVL.